A selection of T cell receptor beta chains follows, all from one sample in a study of early T cells in non-severe SARS-CoV-2 infection. TCRdb re-analysed the 5' RACE reads in MiXCR, keeping a single row per CDR3 protein. This repertoire shows tens of thousands of distinct CDR3 sequences, less than 5% found once; its top ten account for 4% to 4.5%. Sequencing was performed on whole blood. The receptor set was obtained from an adult who was a healthcare worker with PCR-confirmed SARS-CoV-2 infection or an uninfected control (not recorded which). Both conserved end residues are part of each CDR3. The order of the fields is V gene, clone size, D gene, J gene, CDR3 protein, CDR3 DNA. D genes are given only for firm matches. Size values are once, few and many counts, or a class for expanded clones, and some rows have none.

V gene: TRBV19
clone size: -
D gene: TRBD1
J gene: TRBJ1-2
CDR3 protein: CASSRQGALRYGYTF
CDR3 DNA: TGTGCCAGTAGTCGACAGGGGGCGTTGCGCTATGGCTACACCTTC

V gene: TRBV7-9
clone size: many
D gene: TRBD2
J gene: TRBJ2-1
CDR3 protein: CASSTGGSSYNEQFF
CDR3 DNA: TGTGCCAGCAGCACCGGCGGGAGCTCCTACAATGAGCAGTTCTTC

V gene: TRBV6-6
clone size: -
D gene: TRBD2
J gene: TRBJ2-2
CDR3 protein: CASRSTSGSTGELFF
CDR3 DNA: TGTGCCAGCAGATCTACTAGCGGGAGCACCGGGGAGCTTTTTTTT

V gene: TRBV20-1
clone size: many
D gene: TRBD2
J gene: TRBJ2-7
CDR3 protein: CSAPQLAGELNEQYF
CDR3 DNA: TGCAGTGCCCCCCAGTTGGCGGGAGAATTGAACGAGCAGTACTTC

V gene: TRBV29-1
clone size: -
D gene: -
J gene: TRBJ2-3
CDR3 protein: CSVSDPHGAVLNTQYF
CDR3 DNA: TGCAGCGTATCCGACCCACATGGGGCGGTATTGAATACGCAGTATTTT

V gene: TRBV20-1
clone size: many
D gene: TRBD1
J gene: TRBJ1-2
CDR3 protein: CSPLEQGAVYGYTF
CDR3 DNA: TGCAGTCCCCTAGAACAGGGGGCGGTCTATGGCTACACCTTC

V gene: TRBV11-2
clone size: few
D gene: TRBD2
J gene: TRBJ2-3
CDR3 protein: CASSSGLAPTDTQYF
CDR3 DNA: TGTGCCAGCAGCTCGGGACTAGCGCCCACAGATACGCAGTATTTT

V gene: TRBV4-1
clone size: many
D gene: -
J gene: TRBJ2-3
CDR3 protein: CASSQHGAATDTQYF
CDR3 DNA: TGCGCCAGCAGCCAACACGGCGCAGCCACAGATACGCAGTATTTT

V gene: TRBV2
clone size: many
D gene: TRBD1
J gene: TRBJ2-1
CDR3 protein: CASREGQGAWEQFF
CDR3 DNA: TGTGCCAGCAGAGAGGGACAGGGGGCGTGGGAGCAGTTCTTC

V gene: TRBV5-5
clone size: many
D gene: -
J gene: TRBJ1-5
CDR3 protein: CASSLHTGRSNQPQHF
CDR3 DNA: TGTGCCAGCAGCCTCCACACAGGACGTAGCAATCAGCCCCAGCATTTT

V gene: TRBV12-5
clone size: few
D gene: -
J gene: TRBJ2-1
CDR3 protein: CASGLGYNEQFF
CDR3 DNA: TGTGCTAGTGGTTTGGGCTACAATGAGCAGTTCTTC

V gene: TRBV7-6
clone size: many
D gene: -
J gene: TRBJ2-1
CDR3 protein: CASSPQDSLHNEQFF
CDR3 DNA: TGTGCCAGCAGCCCCCAGGACAGTCTACACAATGAGCAGTTCTTC

V gene: TRBV3-1
clone size: -
D gene: -
J gene: TRBJ2-1
CDR3 protein: CASSRYEMGEQFF
CDR3 DNA: TGTGCCAGCAGCCGTTATGAGATGGGGGAGCAGTTCTTC

V gene: TRBV29-1
clone size: -
D gene: -
J gene: TRBJ2-7
CDR3 protein: CSVEDSSYEQYF
CDR3 DNA: TGCAGCGTTGAGGACAGTTCCTACGAGCAGTACTTC

V gene: TRBV5-4
clone size: many
D gene: TRBD1
J gene: TRBJ1-2
CDR3 protein: CASSPGTANYGYTF
CDR3 DNA: TGTGCCAGCAGCCCCGGGACAGCGAACTATGGCTACACCTTC

V gene: TRBV7-2
clone size: many
D gene: TRBD2
J gene: TRBJ2-3
CDR3 protein: CASSLGPGGGTDTQYF
CDR3 DNA: TGTGCCAGCAGCTTAGGGCCGGGGGGTGGAACAGATACGCAGTATTTT

V gene: TRBV5-1
clone size: many
D gene: TRBD1
J gene: TRBJ1-6
CDR3 protein: CASSVHDRKTGGNSPLHF
CDR3 DNA: TGCGCCAGCAGCGTACACGATAGAAAGACAGGGGGGAATTCACCCCTCCACTTT

V gene: TRBV28
clone size: many
D gene: TRBD1
J gene: TRBJ2-7
CDR3 protein: CAIQGGTGGFYEQYF
CDR3 DNA: TGTGCCATCCAGGGCGGGACAGGGGGCTTCTACGAGCAGTACTTC

V gene: TRBV7-9
clone size: many
D gene: -
J gene: TRBJ2-1
CDR3 protein: CASSLAGLDTYNEQFF
CDR3 DNA: TGTGCCAGCAGCTTAGCAGGCCTAGATACCTACAATGAGCAGTTCTTC

V gene: TRBV7-9
clone size: many
D gene: -
J gene: TRBJ1-4
CDR3 protein: CASSSTGFNEKLFF
CDR3 DNA: TGTGCCAGCAGCTCGACAGGTTTTAATGAAAAACTGTTTTTT

V gene: TRBV6-5
clone size: many
D gene: -
J gene: TRBJ2-5
CDR3 protein: CASSPQGGEETQYF
CDR3 DNA: TGTGCCAGCAGCCCGCAGGGGGGCGAAGAGACCCAGTACTTC

V gene: TRBV27
clone size: many
D gene: -
J gene: TRBJ1-5
CDR3 protein: CASRARQNSNQPQHF
CDR3 DNA: TGTGCCAGCAGAGCAAGACAGAATAGCAATCAGCCCCAGCATTTT

V gene: TRBV6-6
clone size: many
D gene: -
J gene: TRBJ1-1
CDR3 protein: CASTDLRRAEAFF
CDR3 DNA: TGTGCCAGCACCGACCTTCGGAGGGCTGAAGCTTTCTTT

V gene: TRBV21-1
clone size: many
D gene: -
J gene: TRBJ1-5
CDR3 protein: CASSIDVELQPQHF
CDR3 DNA: TGTGCCAGCAGCATTGACGTAGAGCTACAGCCCCAGCATTTT

V gene: TRBV20-1
clone size: many
D gene: -
J gene: TRBJ1-1
CDR3 protein: CSARNPQGFGTEAFF
CDR3 DNA: TGCAGTGCTAGAAACCCTCAGGGTTTTGGCACTGAAGCTTTCTTT

V gene: TRBV30
clone size: few
D gene: TRBD2
J gene: TRBJ2-3
CDR3 protein: CAWSKILRRESTDTQYF
CDR3 DNA: TGTGCCTGGAGTAAGATCTTGCGGCGGGAGTCGACAGATACGCAGTATTTT

V gene: TRBV18
clone size: many
D gene: -
J gene: TRBJ2-5
CDR3 protein: CASSPPGVETQYF
CDR3 DNA: TGTGCCAGCTCACCCCCGGGAGTGGAGACCCAGTACTTC

V gene: TRBV9
clone size: many
D gene: -
J gene: TRBJ2-2
CDR3 protein: CASSPSVGGELFF
CDR3 DNA: TGTGCCAGCAGCCCCTCCGTGGGCGGGGAGCTGTTTTTT

V gene: TRBV12-3/TRBV12-4
clone size: -
D gene: -
J gene: TRBJ2-3
CDR3 protein: CAFALAGTDTQYF
CDR3 DNA: TGTGCCTTCGCTTTAGCGGGCACAGATACGCAGTATTTT

V gene: TRBV4-2
clone size: many
D gene: -
J gene: TRBJ2-1
CDR3 protein: CASSQDWLGSYNEQFF
CDR3 DNA: TGTGCCAGCAGCCAAGATTGGCTAGGCTCCTACAATGAGCAGTTCTTC

V gene: TRBV19
clone size: many
D gene: -
J gene: TRBJ1-5
CDR3 protein: CASSLFAGRNQPQHF
CDR3 DNA: TGTGCCAGTAGCCTTTTCGCCGGGCGTAATCAGCCCCAGCATTTT

V gene: TRBV5-6
clone size: many
D gene: -
J gene: TRBJ2-1
CDR3 protein: CASSPVAGDLGAVEQFF
CDR3 DNA: TGTGCCAGCAGCCCGGTCGCGGGAGACCTGGGGGCAGTCGAGCAGTTCTTC

V gene: TRBV27
clone size: many
D gene: -
J gene: TRBJ1-5
CDR3 protein: CASSLGGPGQPQHF
CDR3 DNA: TGTGCCAGCAGTTTAGGGGGCCCGGGGCAGCCCCAGCATTTT

V gene: TRBV5-1
clone size: many
D gene: TRBD1
J gene: TRBJ1-1
CDR3 protein: CASSSRTGPEAFF
CDR3 DNA: TGCGCCAGCAGCTCACGGACAGGGCCTGAAGCTTTCTTT

V gene: TRBV12-3/TRBV12-4
clone size: many
D gene: -
J gene: TRBJ1-1
CDR3 protein: CASSRGTGEAFF
CDR3 DNA: TGTGCCAGCAGCCGTGGAACAGGTGAAGCTTTCTTT

V gene: TRBV28
clone size: many
D gene: -
J gene: TRBJ1-2
CDR3 protein: CASSLSGVNYGYTF
CDR3 DNA: TGTGCCAGCAGTTTATCGGGGGTAAACTATGGCTACACCTTC

V gene: TRBV20-1
clone size: many
D gene: -
J gene: TRBJ1-1
CDR3 protein: CSAARGTTEAFF
CDR3 DNA: TGCAGTGCCGCGAGGGGTACCACTGAAGCTTTCTTT

V gene: TRBV20-1
clone size: -
D gene: -
J gene: TRBJ2-1
CDR3 protein: CSARYGTPNNEQFF
CDR3 DNA: TGCAGTGCTAGATATGGGACTCCCAACAATGAGCAGTTCTTC

V gene: TRBV2
clone size: few
D gene: -
J gene: TRBJ1-1
CDR3 protein: CASQLNTEAFF
CDR3 DNA: TGTGCCAGCCAATTGAACACTGAAGCTTTCTTT

V gene: TRBV7-3
clone size: many
D gene: -
J gene: TRBJ2-2
CDR3 protein: CASSLGTANTGELFF
CDR3 DNA: TGTGCCAGCAGCTTAGGGACGGCGAACACCGGGGAGCTGTTTTTT

V gene: TRBV20-1
clone size: many
D gene: -
J gene: TRBJ1-5
CDR3 protein: CSAPTGSGNQPQHF
CDR3 DNA: TGCAGTGCTCCTACAGGGTCGGGGAATCAGCCCCAGCATTTT

V gene: TRBV27
clone size: many
D gene: TRBD2
J gene: TRBJ2-7
CDR3 protein: CASGLAGRTYEQYF
CDR3 DNA: TGTGCCAGCGGACTAGCGGGGAGAACCTACGAGCAGTACTTC

V gene: TRBV12-3/TRBV12-4
clone size: many
D gene: -
J gene: TRBJ2-7
CDR3 protein: CASSSGAGLYEQYF
CDR3 DNA: TGTGCCAGCAGTTCAGGGGCGGGACTCTACGAGCAGTACTTC

V gene: TRBV29-1
clone size: many
D gene: -
J gene: TRBJ2-2
CDR3 protein: CSGIHPNTGELFF
CDR3 DNA: TGCAGCGGTATACATCCGAACACCGGGGAGCTGTTTTTT

V gene: TRBV18
clone size: -
D gene: -
J gene: TRBJ1-5
CDR3 protein: CASSPTGAPPQHF
CDR3 DNA: TGTGCCAGCTCACCGACGGGAGCCCCACCTCAGCATTTT

V gene: TRBV27
clone size: many
D gene: TRBD2
J gene: TRBJ2-7
CDR3 protein: CASSALAGGRDEQYF
CDR3 DNA: TGTGCCAGCAGTGCCCTAGCGGGAGGGCGGGACGAGCAGTACTTC

V gene: TRBV18
clone size: many
D gene: TRBD1
J gene: TRBJ2-3
CDR3 protein: CASSLGQEYTDTQYF
CDR3 DNA: TGTGCCAGCTCACTGGGACAGGAGTACACAGATACGCAGTATTTT

V gene: TRBV7-9
clone size: few
D gene: -
J gene: TRBJ2-1
CDR3 protein: CASSRDSFLLNEQFF
CDR3 DNA: TGTGCCAGCAGCCGAGACAGCTTTTTGTTGAATGAGCAGTTCTTC

V gene: TRBV14
clone size: many
D gene: TRBD2
J gene: TRBJ2-3
CDR3 protein: CASSREGNTDTQYF
CDR3 DNA: TGTGCCAGCAGCCGGGAGGGAAACACAGATACGCAGTATTTT

V gene: TRBV6-1
clone size: many
D gene: -
J gene: TRBJ2-2
CDR3 protein: CASSTTVGPGGELFF
CDR3 DNA: -

V gene: TRBV28
clone size: many
D gene: -
J gene: TRBJ2-7
CDR3 protein: CASSSGTYTYEQYF
CDR3 DNA: TGTGCCAGCAGTTCGGGGACATATACCTACGAGCAGTACTTC